A selection of T cell receptor beta chains follows, all from one sample in a study of identical twins. MiXCR, applied by TCRdb to the 5' RACE reads, yields one record per CDR3 protein. The sample contains some 100,000 distinct CDR3 sequences, less than 6.5% of which appear only once. Specimen: memory T cells sorted from blood. The receptors stem from a woman in her 50s in good health. The CDR3 runs from the conserved cysteine through the conserved F or W. Clone size is not always given. Where it is, it says once, few, many or a class for expanded clones.

many,TRBJ2-1,TRBV12-3/TRBV12-4,CASSLASGSLNEQFF
-,TRBJ2-7,TRBV2,CAIETGTSESYEQYF
few,TRBJ2-1,TRBV20-1,CSARGNRDEQFF
many,TRBJ2-2,TRBV14,CASSGGRQTGELFF
many,TRBJ2-5,TRBV5-1,CASSLGPGVQETQYF
few,TRBJ2-1,TRBV9,CPSSVQERLTNEQFF
many,TRBJ2-5,TRBV29-1,CSVTGRETQYF
few,TRBJ2-6,TRBV20-1,CSARQAGAGANVLTF
many,TRBJ2-2,TRBV3-1,CASSQSRGELFF
many,TRBJ2-1,TRBV28,CASTPHNEQFF
-,TRBJ1-1,TRBV11-2,CASSLGPDRNTEAFF
-,TRBJ1-1,TRBV5-1,CASSLSGVNTEAFF
many,TRBJ2-1,TRBV18,CASSYMTSGSPSEQFF
-,TRBJ1-2,TRBV6-6,CASSYGEDGYTF
many,TRBJ1-2,TRBV12-3/TRBV12-4,CASSLAGQANYGYTF
many,TRBJ2-3,TRBV5-1,CASTPEGRGQDTQYF
many,TRBJ1-5,TRBV5-6,CASSSQGVDQPQHF
many,TRBJ1-6,TRBV4-2,CASSQELRIGSPLHF
many,TRBJ1-2,TRBV20-1,CSAPSGRGIGYGYTF